This section outlines one T cell receptor beta chain sequence together with its context. Its antigen specificity is not known. Base qualities were left out, and no much larger clone turns up one base away. The data belong to a study of blood T cell repertoires in COVID-19 (dated by TCRdb to about 2020). Describing the broader study: Collaborator samples came from the United States, Italy and Spain and covered acute and convalescent phases of COVID-19. The prospective study material was composed of cDNA or gDNA derived from T cells, B-cell-depleted T cells, or PBMCs. Subjects who had been exposed to COVID-19, were actively infected with it, or had recovered from it provided the deeply sampled blood TCRbeta repertoires that made up the dataset. The repertoires were made available in a free public database intended to serve as a resource for research on the immune response to SARS-CoV-2. The samples were drawn from the first 160 participants of the ongoing ImmuneRACE study and from 1,254 subjects provided by 6 global collaborators. The sample metadata nearly always contained a de-identified subject ID, COVID-19 status, age in years and sex. Where HLA class I and class II types were available, the types were taken from metadata supplied by the sample provider, not from assay-based typing.

General conclusions and limits of the study: Clinical and demographic metadata were provided uncurated, with the amount varying by source and participant.

In the prospective study, participants were roughly 18 to 89 years old, resided in 24 geographic areas of the United States, and were enrolled through a virtual design. Cohort assignment in the prospective study relied on participant-reported clinical history from a screening survey and a study questionnaire. Recovered participants in ImmuneRACE Cohort 3 were defined by two consecutive negative NP/OP PCR tests, clearance by a healthcare professional, or resolution of symptoms. Mobile phlebotomists in the prospective study collected whole blood, serum and a nasopharyngeal or oropharyngeal swab from every participant. Additional blood draws and questionnaires over a 2-month period could optionally be provided by prospective study participants. Before DNA extraction, prospective study blood samples were shipped either frozen or at room temperature. The immunoSEQ Assay, a bias-controlled multiplex PCR, was used to amplify TCRbeta CDR3 regions from genomic DNA. Under the source paper's analysis protocol: Within the assay, amplification of reference gene primers was used to estimate how many nucleated cells each sample contained. To quantify the absolute abundance of each unique TCRbeta CDR3 rearrangement, sequence reads were collapsed and filtered. For each sample, productive Simpson clonality was calculated by taking the square root of Simpson's diversity index across productive rearrangements. TCRdb mirrors the immuneACCESS table, restricted to in-frame sequences. Some clones are absent from its copies; in checked studies, under half trace to an unresolved V gene, and the reason for the others is unknown. V and J calls and clone size are those listed in that table; D and trimming were worked out from the DNA. The sample table shows around 300,000 clones, and approximately 88% are seen once. The top ten constitute 5% to 6% of the sample.

Based on the germline V gene (reference sequence), the CDR1 and CDR2 sequences are SEHNR and FQNEAQ. V is cut by 1 base and J by 4 bases, and the space between the germline ends is 16 bases. The CDR3 holds 16 amino acids from the cysteine to the phenylalanine. Only the CDR3 DNA stays, 48 bases, in frame from base 1. The sequence derives from a man aged 25 to 40 who had recovered from COVID-19. The material sequenced was PBMCs or T cells enriched from blood (not recorded which). The rearranged chain carries TRBV7-9 and TRBJ2-5; matching of 6 bases hints at TRBD1 as the D gene. Here the CDR3 is given as CASSLGTGTPGETQYF. The nucleotide sequence reads TGTGCCAGCAGCTTAGGAACCGGGACACCGGGAGAGACCCAGTACTTC.